This entry features one T cell receptor beta chain sequence. Germline V lookup: CDR1 LGHDT, CDR2 YNNKEL (reference sequence). The ends lost 4 bases at V and 8 bases at J; junction bases unmatched: 8. The CDR3 has 15 residues. The source of the sample is a study of T cell responses to AZD1222 COVID-19 vaccine. The method was immunoSEQ multiplex PCR; TCRdb's version includes in-frame clones alone and lacks a portion of them. The table has fewer than 250,000 clones, roughly 91% seen once; the top ten hold around 1%. The clonotype was recovered from an adult in good health. The J gene is TRBJ1-6, the V gene TRBV3-1 (or the pseudogene TRBV3-2), with 7 bases identical to TRBD1. The source was peripheral blood, collected on day 0 of MenACWY control vaccination. CDR3 in DNA: TGTGCCAGCAGCCGGACAGGAAAGGGAGATTCACCCCTCCACTTT. It encodes CASSRTGKGDSPLHF.